Shown below are 21 T cell receptor beta chains from a single sample sequenced in a study of blood T cell repertoires in COVID-19. Clones were sequenced by immunoSEQ multiplex PCR, and TCRdb holds only the in-frame ones, with some missing. The table has approximately 220,000 clones, less than 90% seen once. Sequencing used PBMCs or T cells enriched from blood (not recorded which). The receptors derive from a woman under 40 who had been exposed to COVID-19.

This clone was observed a single time. The J gene is TRBJ2-7, the V gene TRBV2, with 9 bases identical to TRBD2. CDR1 and CDR2 from the germline V gene are SNHLY and FYNNEI. The V and J ends lost 8 bases and 0 bases, in that order; junction bases with no gene match: 8. The CDR3 spans 15 residues. The DNA of the CDR3 is TGTGCCAGCTGCATCGAGCGGGGGGCCTCCTACGAGCAGTACTTC. Translated, it gives CASCIERGASYEQYF.

The chain couples TRBV5-1 to TRBJ2-3, with 8 bases matching TRBD2. The J segment lost 3 bases and the V segment lost 0 bases, leaving 9 bases of the junction unmatched. There are 17 residues in the CDR3. Per germline, CDR1 SGHRS and CDR2 YFSETQ. CDR3 in DNA: TGCGCCAGCAGCTTGGCCGTTGTCGGGGGGGCTACAGATACGCAGTATTTT. This sequence encodes CASSLAVVGGATDTQYF.

This clone has just one count. The gene calls are TRBV5-8 and TRBJ1-1, with D possibly TRBD1 on 5 matching bases. This CDR3 region has 12 residues. V was pared by 2 bases and J by 5 bases, with 7 bases between. Per germline, CDR1 SGHTS and CDR2 YDEGEE. The CDR3 nucleotides read TGTGCCAGCAGCTTCGGGGGGACTGAAGCTTTCTTT. Protein sequence: CASSFGGTEAFF.

This rearrangement joins TRBV7-7 to TRBJ2-2, with 8 bases aligning to TRBD1. CDR1 and CDR2 from the germline V gene are SSHAT and FNYEAQ (reference sequence). V lost 2 bases, J lost 4 bases, and 6 bases stayed unmatched. The CDR3 is 16 amino acids. The CDR3 DNA follows: TGTGCCAGCAGCTTAACGAGACAGGGGATCACCGGGGAGCTGTTTTTT. Residues: CASSLTRQGITGELFF. Supplemented by reference TRBV7-7 and TRBJ2-2, the full variable domain reads GAGVSQSPRYKVTKRGQDVTLRCDPISSHATLYWYQQALGQGPEFLTYFNYEAQPDKSGLPSDRFSAERPEGSISTLTIQRTEQRDSAMYRCASSLTRQGITGELFFGEGSRLTVL.

The chain joins TRBV3-1 (or the pseudogene TRBV3-2) to TRBJ1-5, with D perhaps matching TRBD1 (6 bases). The germline CDR1 and CDR2 sequences are LGHDT and YNNKEL (reference sequence). Trimming stripped 1 base from V and 7 bases from J, with 14 bases between. The CDR3 has 15 amino acids. The CDR3 DNA reads as TGTGCCAGCAGCCAAGGGGGGGGCGCGGGACAGCCCCAGCATTTT. This gives the protein CASSQGGGAGQPQHF.

The V gene is TRBV7-8, the J gene TRBJ1-3, with D hard to call. The germline CDR1 and CDR2 sequences are SGHVS and FQNEAQ. Trimming took 9 bases from V and 1 from J, leaving 13 bases between them. This CDR3 has 14 amino acids. The CDR3 spells CASQRAVSGNTIYF. In DNA form, the CDR3 reads TGTGCCAGTCAACGAGCCGTTTCTGGAAACACCATATATTTT. Variable domain in full (rest from reference TRBV7-8 and TRBJ1-3): GAGVSQSPRYKVAKRGQDVALRCDPISGHVSLFWYQQALGQGPEFLTYFQNEAQLDKSGLPSDRFFAERPEGSVSTLKIQRTQQEDSAVYLCASQRAVSGNTIYFGEGSWLTVV.

The chain combines TRBV13 with TRBJ2-3; 10 positions agree with TRBD2. Germline V gene lookup returns CDR1 PRHDT and CDR2 FYEKMQ (reference sequence). Germline trimming cut 3 bases from V and 3 bases from J; bases unmatched to any gene: 9. The CDR3 extends over 17 amino acids. CDR3 coding DNA: TGTGCCAGCAGCTTGGTAGAAGCGGGGGGGCGTACAGATACGCAGTATTTT. Its translation: CASSLVEAGGRTDTQYF.

The V gene is TRBV3-1 (or the pseudogene TRBV3-2), the J gene TRBJ2-1; 10 bases line up with TRBD2. After removal of 0 bases from V and 1 base from J, the junction contained 12 bases not matched to a gene. This CDR3 is 20 amino acids long. In germline, CDR1 is LGHDT, CDR2 YNNKEL (reference sequence). As DNA, the CDR3 is TGTGCCAGCAGCCAAGATAGTTGGCAGCGGGGGGGTTTTTCCTACAATGAGCAGTTCTTC. Translating gives CASSQDSWQRGGFSYNEQFF.

This chain links TRBV23-1 with TRBJ1-5; 10 bases match TRBD1. TRBV23-1 has ORF status, its function being uncertain. The CDR3 totals 17 residues. V lost 6 bases, J lost 6 bases, and 14 bases stayed unmatched. This CDR3 is CASSHNPATGGVQPQHF. CDR3 nucleotide sequence: TGCGCCAGCAGCCATAACCCGGCGACAGGGGGCGTTCAGCCCCAGCATTTT.

There are a few counts of this clone. J is TRBJ1-1 and V is TRBV29-1; TRBD1 matches at 7 bases. Germline assignment: CDR1 SQVTM and CDR2 ANQGSEA. The CDR3 runs 17 residues. Unmatched junction bases numbered 17, after V lost 6 bases and J lost 1 base. The CDR3 spells CSVDRVRGASRNTEAFF. CDR3 nucleotide sequence: TGCAGCGTAGACAGGGTCAGAGGAGCGAGTAGGAACACTGAAGCTTTCTTT.

The chain joins TRBV12-5 to TRBJ1-5; 10 bases agree with TRBD1. CDR3 length: 17 residues. Germline V gene lookup returns CDR1 LGHNT and CDR2 FRNRAP. V was clipped by 7 bases and J by 1 base; unmatched bases: 10. DNA for the CDR3: TGTGCTAGTGTTGGGGACAGGGGTATCTTCAGCAATCAGCCCCAGCATTTT. Protein product: CASVGDRGIFSNQPQHF.

The J gene is TRBJ2-7, the V gene TRBV27; 8 bases map to TRBD1. The germline V gene has CDR1 MNHEY and CDR2 SMNVEV (reference sequence). V trimming: 3 bases; J trimming: 4 bases; junction bases outside the gene matches: 8. The CDR3 covers 15 residues. The CDR3 is CASSLTPGQEYEQYF. In DNA, the CDR3 is TGTGCCAGCAGTTTGACTCCGGGACAGGAATACGAGCAGTACTTC.

Note on this clone: The junction and the germline gene differ at one end; a read error may be behind it. Here the CDR3 DNA reads TGTGCCAGCAGCCAACATGACGGGTCAGATCCGGTCTTT. Its translation: CASSQHDGSDPVF. V gene TRBV3-1 (or the pseudogene TRBV3-2) combines with J gene TRBJ1-1, with D hard to call. The CDR3 is 13 amino acids. Germline-derived CDR1 and CDR2 are LGHDT and YNNKEL (reference sequence).

This chain uses TRBV6-6 with TRBJ1-4; weak D call: TRBD1 (5 bases). V shed 4 bases and J shed 0 bases, with 6 bases lying between them. This CDR3 region has 14 residues. Per germline, CDR1 MNHNY and CDR2 SVGAGI (reference sequence). The CDR3 DNA sequence: TGTGCCAGCAGTTCGACAGCAACTAATGAAAAACTGTTTTTT. This encodes CASSSTATNEKLFF.

The chain is built from TRBV5-1 and TRBJ2-3; 15 nucleotides align to TRBD2. Germline assignment: CDR1 SGHRS and CDR2 YFSETQ. This CDR3 is 18 amino acids long. V lost 4 bases and J lost 2; bases outside the gene matches: 8. Written as DNA, the CDR3 is TGCGCCAGCAGCAAGGGACTAGCGGGGGGATTTTTCACAGATACGCAGTATTTT. Protein sequence: CASSKGLAGGFFTDTQYF.

The chain combines TRBV27 with TRBJ1-5; 8 bases match TRBD1. CDR1 is MNHEY, CDR2 SMNVEV, per germline (reference sequence). The CDR3 runs to 15 residues. Trimming took 2 bases from V and 2 from J; bases not matched to a gene: 2. In DNA form, the CDR3 reads TGTGCCAGCAGTTTAGGGACAGGTGGCAATCAGCCCCAGCATTTT. This encodes CASSLGTGGNQPQHF.

This chain uses TRBV7-9 with TRBJ2-7, with 7 bases aligning to TRBD1. The germline V gene has CDR1 SEHNR and CDR2 FQNEAQ (reference sequence). The CDR3 length is 15 residues. V trimming: 2 bases; J trimming: 1 base; junction bases outside the gene matches: 5. The CDR3 reads CASSLHRGLSYEQYF. The CDR3 DNA is TGTGCCAGCAGCTTACACAGGGGATTGTCCTACGAGCAGTACTTC.

The rearrangement joins TRBV14 to TRBJ1-1, with D tentatively TRBD1 (5 bases). V was shortened by 0 bases and J by 6 bases, with 8 bases between the two germline ends. There are 13 residues in the CDR3. CDR1 and CDR2 (germline): SGHDN, FVKESK. The CDR3 protein is CASSQDLGAEAFF. The CDR3 nucleotides are TGTGCCAGCAGCCAAGATTTAGGGGCTGAAGCTTTCTTT.

CDR3 nucleotide sequence: TGCAGCGTTGAGTGGACAGGGCTGGCTTTCTTT. Its protein is CSVEWTGLAFF. The V and J genes are TRBV29-1 and TRBJ1-1, with 8 bases matching TRBD1. The junction had 5 bases not matched to a gene; V was cut back by 3 bases and J by 11 bases. The CDR3 is made up of 11 amino acids. Germline-derived CDR1 and CDR2 are SQVTM and ANQGSEA.

The genes are TRBV6-1 and TRBJ1-5; 9 bases align to TRBD1. Trimming cost V 3 bases and J 4 bases; bases outside gene matches: 7. The CDR3 consists of 16 residues. From germline, CDR1 is MNHNS and CDR2 SASEGT. The CDR3 DNA reads as TGTGCCAGCAGTGATGGAGGGACAGGGATGAATCAGCCCCAGCATTTT. This codes for CASSDGGTGMNQPQHF.

This chain's CDR3 is CASSLGQGGWNGYTF. The CDR3 DNA reads as TGTGCCAGCAGCTTGGGACAGGGGGGTTGGAATGGCTACACCTTC. The rearrangement joins TRBV5-8 to TRBJ1-2; 9 bases fit TRBD1. The V and J ends lost 0 bases and 6 bases, in that order; junction bases with no gene match: 6. The CDR3 loop spans 15 amino acids. Germline V lookup: CDR1 SGHTS, CDR2 YDEGEE.